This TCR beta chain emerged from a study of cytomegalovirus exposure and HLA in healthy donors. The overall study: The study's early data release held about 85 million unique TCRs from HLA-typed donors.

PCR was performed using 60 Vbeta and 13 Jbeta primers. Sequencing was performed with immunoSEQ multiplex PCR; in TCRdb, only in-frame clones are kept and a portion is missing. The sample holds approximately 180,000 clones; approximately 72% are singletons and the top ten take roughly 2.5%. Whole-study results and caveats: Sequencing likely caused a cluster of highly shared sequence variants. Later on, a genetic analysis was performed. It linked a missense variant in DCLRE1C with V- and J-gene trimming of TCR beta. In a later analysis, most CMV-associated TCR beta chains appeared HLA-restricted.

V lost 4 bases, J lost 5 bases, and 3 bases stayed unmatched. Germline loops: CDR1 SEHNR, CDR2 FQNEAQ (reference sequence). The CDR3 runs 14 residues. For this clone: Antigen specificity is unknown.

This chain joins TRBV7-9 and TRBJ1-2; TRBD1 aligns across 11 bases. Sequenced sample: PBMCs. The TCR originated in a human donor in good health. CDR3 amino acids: CASSSGQGAYGYTF. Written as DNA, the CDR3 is TGTGCCAGCAGCTCCGGACAGGGGGCTTATGGCTACACCTTC.